One sample yielded the 18 T cell receptor beta chains listed below, sequenced in a study of blood T cell repertoires in COVID-19. Produced via immunoSEQ multiplex PCR; TCRdb's table is partial and in-frame only. The profile shows some 97,000 clones, 80% to 90% of them singletons. The sample was PBMCs or T cells enriched from blood (not recorded which). These receptors all come from a woman aged 50 to 60 who had recovered from COVID-19.

The rearrangement uses TRBV5-4 and TRBJ2-3; D may be TRBD2 (5 bases). Trimming removed 7 bases from V and 0 bases from J, with 9 bases in between. The CDR3 runs to 13 residues. Looked up from germline, CDR1 is SGHNT and CDR2 is YYREEE (reference sequence). The CDR3: CASGDYSTDTQYF. The DNA of the CDR3 is TGTGCCAGCGGTGACTATAGCACAGATACGCAGTATTTT.

This chain joins TRBV18 and TRBJ1-5, with a tentative D call TRBD1 (6 bases). Trimming cost V 2 bases and J 3 bases, with 8 bases left between them. Germline values: CDR1 KGHSH, CDR2 LQKENI. This CDR3 has 14 residues. CDR3 in DNA: TGTGCCAGCTCACCAGGACAGAACAATCAGCCCCAGCATTTT. The encoded protein is CASSPGQNNQPQHF.

This rearrangement joins TRBV24-1 to TRBJ2-3, with TRBD1 identical over 9 bases. Germline-derived CDR1 and CDR2 are KGHDR and SFDVKD. The CDR3 loop spans 20 amino acids. Germline trimming cut 5 bases from V and 0 bases from J; bases unmatched to any gene: 17. The DNA for the CDR3 is TGTGCCACCAGTGGACCTTCCGGGACAGGGTCCAGAAAAAGCACAGATACGCAGTATTTT. Translation gives CATSGPSGTGSRKSTDTQYF.

The gene calls are TRBV3-1 (or the pseudogene TRBV3-2) and TRBJ2-2, with D uncertain. This CDR3 has 15 residues. Trimming pared 8 bases from V and 1 base from J, leaving 14 bases between. The germline V gene encodes CDR1 LGHDT and CDR2 YNNKEL (reference sequence). The CDR3 coding sequence is TGTGCCAGCCGCCCGAGACACTTGAACACCGGGGAGCTGTTTTTT. Translating gives CASRPRHLNTGELFF.

The rearrangement uses TRBV5-1 and TRBJ2-3; TRBD2 agrees at 9 bases. V lost 3 bases and J lost 4; bases outside the gene matches: 12. The CDR3 extends over 17 amino acids. Germline-derived CDR1 and CDR2 are SGHRS and YFSETQ. CDR3 protein: CASSSGLATRSADTQYF. The CDR3 DNA reads as TGCGCCAGCAGCTCAGGACTAGCGACACGATCCGCAGATACGCAGTATTTT.

The V and J genes are TRBV14 and TRBJ1-2; D remains unclear. V gave up 1 base and J gave up 3 bases, with 9 bases separating them. Looked up from germline, CDR1 is SGHDN and CDR2 is FVKESK. There are 14 residues in the CDR3. This CDR3 reads CASSQGAHDYGYTF. The DNA of the CDR3 is TGTGCCAGCAGCCAAGGGGCCCATGACTATGGCTACACCTTC.

The chain carries TRBV29-1 and TRBJ2-3; TRBD2 is a possible D gene (5 bases). Germline loops: CDR1 SQVTM, CDR2 ANQGSEA. The V end was cut by 6 bases, the J end by 6 bases, with 16 bases between. The CDR3 extends over 13 amino acids. As DNA, the CDR3 is TGCAGCGTCCTACGGTGGACTCCGGATACGCAGTATTTT. Translated: CSVLRWTPDTQYF.

The gene calls are TRBV5-8 and TRBJ2-1, with 15 bases lining up with TRBD2. CDR1 is SGHTS, CDR2 YDEGEE, per germline. V trimming: 3 bases; J trimming: 2 bases; junction bases outside the gene matches: 6. The CDR3 extends over 18 amino acids. As DNA, the CDR3 is TGTGCCAGCAGCTGGACCGGGACTAGCGGGGGGACCTACAATGAGCAGTTCTTC. It yields the protein CASSWTGTSGGTYNEQFF.

The genes are TRBV18 and TRBJ1-5, with 9 bases aligning to TRBD1. Trimming cost V 8 bases and J 11 bases; bases outside gene matches: 7. From germline, CDR1 is KGHSH and CDR2 LQKENI. The CDR3 totals 12 residues. The chain's CDR3 is CASRQGDSAQHF. In DNA, the CDR3 is TGTGCCAGCCGACAGGGGGATTCAGCCCAGCATTTT.

The V gene is TRBV6-5, the J gene TRBJ2-1; 8 bases map to TRBD2. The CDR3 runs to 13 residues. The V gene's germline CDR1 is MNHEY and CDR2 SVGAGI. J was trimmed by 7 bases and V by 5 bases; bases with no gene match: 4. CDR3 nucleotides: TGTGCCAGCAGTAGCGGGAGAATGAATGAGCAGTTCTTC. Amino acids: CASSSGRMNEQFF.

The J gene is TRBJ1-2, the V gene TRBV19; D is unresolved. Germline CDR1 is LNHDA and CDR2 is SQIVND (reference sequence). The CDR3 is made up of 15 amino acids. V was clipped by 2 bases and J by 8 bases, with 18 bases between them. The CDR3 spells CASSIYGPAGSGYTF. For the CDR3, the DNA is TGTGCCAGTAGTATATACGGCCCCGCGGGCTCGGGCTACACCTTC.

This clone occurred once. V and J are TRBV7-9 and TRBJ1-6; D is undetermined. The CDR3 extends over 15 amino acids. The germline CDR1 and CDR2 sequences are SEHNR and FQNEAQ (reference sequence). V was clipped by 5 bases and J by 7 bases, with 15 bases between them. The CDR3 is CASSDLRGGNSPLHF. In DNA form, the CDR3 reads TGTGCCAGCAGCGACCTGCGAGGAGGGAATTCACCCCTCCACTTT.

The CDR3: CTSSPKRDSSHGQFF. The DNA for the CDR3 is TGCACCAGCAGCCCGAAACGGGACTCGTCACATGGGCAGTTCTTC. The V gene is TRBV1, the J gene TRBJ2-1; the table calls TRBD2, which could not be checked here. TRBV1 is annotated as a pseudogene. CDR3 length equals 15 residues.

CDR3 amino acids: CASSPTGLAGIDEQFF. The CDR3 DNA reads TGTGCCAGCAGTCCTACGGGACTAGCGGGAATCGATGAGCAGTTCTTC. J is TRBJ2-1 and V is TRBV28; TRBD2 matches at 13 bases. The CDR3 loop spans 16 amino acids. The ends lost 5 bases at V and 8 bases at J; junction bases unmatched: 9. Germline V gene sequence: CDR1 MDHEN, CDR2 SYDVKM.

The V call is TRBV11-2, the J call TRBJ2-1; TRBD2 agrees at 10 bases. The germline V gene encodes CDR1 SGHAT and CDR2 FQNNGV. V gave up 2 bases and J gave up 6 bases; unmatched junction bases: 7. There are 16 residues in the CDR3. Written as DNA, the CDR3 is TGTGCCAGCAGCTTATGGCCTAGCGGGAGCCCCAATGAGCAGTTCTTC. This translates into CASSLWPSGSPNEQFF. Supplemented by reference TRBV11-2 and TRBJ2-1, the full variable domain reads EAGVAQSPRYKIIEKRQSVAFWCNPISGHATLYWYQQILGQGPKLLIQFQNNGVVDDSQLPKDRFSAERLKGVDSTLKIQPAKLEDSAVYLCASSLWPSGSPNEQFFGPGTRLTVL.

For the CDR3, the DNA is TGTGCCAGCAGTAAAACGACGGGACAGGGGGCGAATGAGCAGTTCTTC. Its translation is CASSKTTGQGANEQFF. J is TRBJ2-1 and V is TRBV27; 12 nucleotides line up with TRBD1. V shed 5 bases, J shed 7 bases, and the junction held 9 bases outside the gene matches. The CDR3 is 16 residues long. CDR1 and CDR2 from the germline V gene are MNHEY and SMNVEV (reference sequence).

The chain has TRBV15 and TRBJ1-4, with D maybe TRBD1 (6 bases). The germline CDR1 and CDR2 sequences are LNHNV and YYDKDF (reference sequence). Trimming took 4 bases from V and 8 from J, leaving 11 bases between them. This CDR3 is built from 13 residues. CDR3 residues: CATSTRRGEKLFF. The DNA of the CDR3 is TGTGCCACCAGCACCAGAAGGGGGGAAAAACTGTTTTTT.

This clone was seen a few times. The chain carries TRBV5-4 and TRBJ2-2; TRBD2 matches 9 bases. CDR1 is SGHNT, CDR2 YYREEE, per germline (reference sequence). The CDR3 loop spans 15 amino acids. Trimming at V came to 4 bases and at J to 5 bases, leaving 6 bases not matched to a gene. CDR3 nucleotides: TGTGCCAGCAGCCCCGGGACTAGCACGACCGGGGAGCTGTTTTTT. Protein product: CASSPGTSTTGELFF. The full variable domain, rest sourced from reference TRBV5-4 and TRBJ2-2, is ETGVTQSPTHLIKTRGQQVTLRCSSQSGHNTVSWYQQALGQGPQFIFQYYREEENGRGNFPPRFSGLQFPNYSSELNVNALELDDSALYLCASSPGTSTTGELFFGEGSRLTVL.